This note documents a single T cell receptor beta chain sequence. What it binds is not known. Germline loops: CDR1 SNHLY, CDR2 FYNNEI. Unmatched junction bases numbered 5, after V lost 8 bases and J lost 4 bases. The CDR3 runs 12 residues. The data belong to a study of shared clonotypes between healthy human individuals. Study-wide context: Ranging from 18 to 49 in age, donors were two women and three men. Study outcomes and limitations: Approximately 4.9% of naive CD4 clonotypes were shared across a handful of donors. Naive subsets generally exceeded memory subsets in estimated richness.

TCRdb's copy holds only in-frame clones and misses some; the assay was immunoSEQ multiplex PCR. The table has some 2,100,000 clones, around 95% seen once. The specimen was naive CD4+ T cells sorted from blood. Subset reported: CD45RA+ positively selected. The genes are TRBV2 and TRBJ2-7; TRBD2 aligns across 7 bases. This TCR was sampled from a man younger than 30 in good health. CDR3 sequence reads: CASGGEGYEQYF. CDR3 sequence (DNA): TGTGCCAGCGGAGGGGAGGGGTACGAGCAGTACTTC.